This TCR beta chain appears in the sequencing data of a study of cytomegalovirus exposure and HLA in healthy donors. Study observations and caveats: In the analysis, some V segments, TRBV6-2 and TRBV6-3 included, were excluded as indistinguishable.

V was pared by 6 bases and J by 2 bases, with 2 bases of the junction left unmatched. The CDR3 runs to 13 residues. Germline V gene sequence: CDR1 SNHLY, CDR2 FYNNEI. Concerning this clone: Its antigen remains unknown.

This PCR relied on a set of 60 Vbeta primers and 13 Jbeta primers. Clones were sequenced by immunoSEQ multiplex PCR, and TCRdb holds only the in-frame ones, with some missing. The sample contains 150,000 to 200,000 clones, 75% to 80% of which appear only once. Sequenced sample: PBMCs. The clonotype comes from a man aged 40-50 years in good health and CMV-seropositive. J is TRBJ2-3 and V is TRBV2, with 7 bases lining up with TRBD2. In DNA form, the CDR3 reads TGTGCCAGCAGGCGGGAGCACACAGATACGCAGTATTTT. It specifies CASRREHTDTQYF.